This T cell receptor beta chain was recorded in a study of OX40 agonist ivuxolimab in advanced cancers. The V end lost 2 bases, the J end lost 0 bases, and 8 bases lay between the germline ends. There are 14 residues in the CDR3. Per the germline V gene, CDR1 is SGHNT and CDR2 is YYREEE (reference sequence). With respect to this clone: Its cognate antigen is unknown.

Overall study results and limits: Averaged across samples, CD8+ T cells carried more expanded clones than CD4+ did.

Profiled with immunoSEQ multiplex PCR; TCRdb holds only in-frame clones, not every one. This sample has about 13,000 clones, with approximately 78% found just once. This sequence originates from an adult with an advanced solid tumor such as melanoma, head and neck, liver or kidney cancer. The sample consisted of CD4+ or CD8+ T cells sorted from blood, taken in a trial of the OX40 agonist ivuxolimab. The V call is TRBV5-4, the J call TRBJ1-2; weak D call: TRBD1 (5 bases). Here the CDR3 DNA reads TGTGCCAGCAGCTTCAGGGTCTCTAACTATGGCTACACCTTC. Its translation is CASSFRVSNYGYTF.